Here is one T cell receptor (beta chain) with its context. The data were taken from a study of control samples from healthy donors and cancer patients. V was trimmed by 4 bases and J by 4 bases, leaving 14 bases between them. Germline V gene sequence: CDR1 SGHRS, CDR2 YFSETQ. The CDR3 has 14 amino acids. This table comes from immunoSEQ multiplex PCR, and its TCRdb copy is limited to in-frame clones, with some not included. The table has about 160,000 clones, around 90% seen once. The chain recombines TRBV5-1 with TRBJ2-5; possibly TRBD1 for D (5 bases). Sequencing was carried out using blood. This receptor was taken from a young man in good health. The CDR3: CASSLDQGLETQYF. The CDR3 bases are TGCGCCAGCAGCCTGGACCAGGGATTAGAGACCCAGTACTTC. Looking up the rest from reference TRBV5-1 and TRBJ2-5 gives the full variable domain: KAGVTQTPRYLIKTRGQQVTLSCSPISGHRSVSWYQQTPGQGLQFLFEYFSETQRNKGNFPGRFSGRQFSNSRSEMNVSTLELGDSALYLCASSLDQGLETQYFGPGTRLLVL.